The rows below give T cell receptor beta chains drawn from one sample of a study of CD8+CD57+ T cells in acquired aplastic anemia. Each CDR3 protein gets one entry after TCRdb re-called the reads with MiXCR. The sample lists 120,000 or so distinct CDR3 sequences; about 40% were seen once. Sequenced: sorted CD4+, CD8+, or CD8+CD57+ T cells (not recorded which) from PBMCs. Receptors originate from a human donor with aplastic anemia. The conserved cysteine and the conserved F or W are not part of the CDR3 here. Each record gives: J gene, V gene, clone size, CDR3 protein. Where a row states a size, it is once, few, many or the class of an expanded clone; other rows omit it.

TRBJ2-7 | TRBV7-2 | many | ASSFLGGGYEQY
TRBJ1-4 | TRBV20-1 | few | SARVGGGGPNEKLF
TRBJ1-1 | TRBV20-1 | many | SARKGSRDTEAF
TRBJ2-3 | TRBV9 | many | ASSPQRGRPDTQY
TRBJ2-1 | TRBV5-1 | few | ASSLSGGPSSYNEQF
TRBJ1-1 | TRBV25-1 | - | ASSDTAGVYTEAL
TRBJ1-3 | TRBV7-6 | - | ASSPRGREGNTIY
TRBJ1-1 | TRBV3-1 | - | ASSPFFWGLNTEAF
TRBJ2-6 | TRBV19 | many | ASTPVGWANVLT
TRBJ2-7 | TRBV6-1 | - | VSSRSGVSYKQY
TRBJ1-1 | TRBV4-2 | - | ASSQDLRGGTEAF
TRBJ2-6 | TRBV2 | - | ASSGGEANVLT
TRBJ1-2 | TRBV4-1 | many | ASSLPGRDRAYGYT
TRBJ1-6 | TRBV20-1 | many | SAKSDRDLAPLH
TRBJ2-7 | TRBV7-9 | - | ASSPTSDEQY
TRBJ1-1 | TRBV2 | many | ASSYRDRGTEAF
TRBJ1-6 | TRBV5-6 | many | ASSPTKDPWNSPLH
TRBJ2-3 | TRBV25-1 | - | ARYKGLVGQY
TRBJ2-7 | TRBV7-2 | many | ASSPRTGSYEQY
TRBJ2-3 | TRBV12-3/TRBV12-4 | few | ASSTTGGGTDTQY
TRBJ2-7 | TRBV15 | - | ATSTYRGYEQY
TRBJ1-2 | TRBV3-1 | many | ASSILTGTGYT
TRBJ1-2 | TRBV11-2 | many | ASSPSKNGYT
TRBJ2-3 | TRBV3-1 | - | ASSQDWWGAGDTQY
TRBJ1-2 | TRBV6-1 | - | ASSEGTAMSYGYT
TRBJ1-5 | TRBV6-1 | - | ASSGLRGLQPQH